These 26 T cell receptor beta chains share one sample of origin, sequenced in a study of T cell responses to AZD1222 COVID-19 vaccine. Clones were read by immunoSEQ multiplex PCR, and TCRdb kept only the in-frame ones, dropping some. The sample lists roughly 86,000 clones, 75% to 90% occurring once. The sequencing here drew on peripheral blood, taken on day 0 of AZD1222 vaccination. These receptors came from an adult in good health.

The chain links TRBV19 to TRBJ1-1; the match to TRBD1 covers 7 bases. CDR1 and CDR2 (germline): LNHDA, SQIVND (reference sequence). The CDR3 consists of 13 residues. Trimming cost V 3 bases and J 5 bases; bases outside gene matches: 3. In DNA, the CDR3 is TGTGCCAGTAGTATGCAGGGGGGAACTGAAGCTTTCTTT. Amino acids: CASSMQGGTEAFF. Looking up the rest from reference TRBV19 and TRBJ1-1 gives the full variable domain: DGGITQSPKYLFRKEGQNVTLSCEQNLNHDAMYWYRQDPGQGLRLIYYSQIVNDFQKGDIAEGYSVSREKKESFPLTVTSAQKNPTAFYLCASSMQGGTEAFFGQGTRLTVV.

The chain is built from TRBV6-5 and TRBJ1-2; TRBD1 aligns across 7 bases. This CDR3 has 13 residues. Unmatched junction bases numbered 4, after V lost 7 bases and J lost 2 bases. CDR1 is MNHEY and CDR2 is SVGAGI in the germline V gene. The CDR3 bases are TGTGCCAGCACCTTGACAGGGAACTATGGCTACACCTTC. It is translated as CASTLTGNYGYTF.

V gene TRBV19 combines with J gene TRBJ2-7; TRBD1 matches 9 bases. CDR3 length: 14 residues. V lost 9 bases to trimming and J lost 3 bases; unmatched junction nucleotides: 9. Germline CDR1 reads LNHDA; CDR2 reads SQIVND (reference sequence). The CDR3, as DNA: TGTGCCAGCTCGGGGACAGGGTCTGACTACGAGCAGTACTTC. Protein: CASSGTGSDYEQYF.

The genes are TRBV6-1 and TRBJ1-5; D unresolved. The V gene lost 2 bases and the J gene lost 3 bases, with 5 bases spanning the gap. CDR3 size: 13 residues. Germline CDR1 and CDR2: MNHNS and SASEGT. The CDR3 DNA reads TGTGCCAGCAGTGAAAGGTACAATCAGCCCCAGCATTTT. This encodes CASSERYNQPQHF.

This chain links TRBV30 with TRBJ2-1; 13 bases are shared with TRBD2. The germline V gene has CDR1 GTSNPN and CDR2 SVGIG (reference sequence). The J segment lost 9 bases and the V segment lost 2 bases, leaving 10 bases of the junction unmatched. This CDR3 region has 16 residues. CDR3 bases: TGTGCCTGGAGTTTCCGGACTAGCGGGAGATTTAGTGAGCAGTTCTTC. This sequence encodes CAWSFRTSGRFSEQFF.

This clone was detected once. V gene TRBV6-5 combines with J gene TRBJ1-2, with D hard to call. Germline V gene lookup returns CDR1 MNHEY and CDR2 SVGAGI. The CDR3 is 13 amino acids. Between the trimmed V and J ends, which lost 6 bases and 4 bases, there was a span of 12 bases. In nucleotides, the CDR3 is TGTGCCAGCAGGTTAGCAGGTGGCTATGGCTACACCTTC. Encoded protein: CASRLAGGYGYTF.

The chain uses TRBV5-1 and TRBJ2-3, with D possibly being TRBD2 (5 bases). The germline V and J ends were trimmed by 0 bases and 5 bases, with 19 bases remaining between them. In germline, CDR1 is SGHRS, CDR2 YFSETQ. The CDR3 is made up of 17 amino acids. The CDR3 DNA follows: TGCGCCAGCAGCTTGGCCGCGGCGGGCGTATTCAGAGATACGCAGTATTTT. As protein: CASSLAAAGVFRDTQYF.

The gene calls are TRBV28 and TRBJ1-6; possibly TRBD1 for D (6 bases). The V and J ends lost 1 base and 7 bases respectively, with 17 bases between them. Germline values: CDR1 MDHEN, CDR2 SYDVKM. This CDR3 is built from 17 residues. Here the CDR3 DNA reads TGTGCCAGCAGTTTATTGAGGAGGGGGGCTGGCAATTCACCCCTCCACTTT. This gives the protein CASSLLRRGAGNSPLHF.

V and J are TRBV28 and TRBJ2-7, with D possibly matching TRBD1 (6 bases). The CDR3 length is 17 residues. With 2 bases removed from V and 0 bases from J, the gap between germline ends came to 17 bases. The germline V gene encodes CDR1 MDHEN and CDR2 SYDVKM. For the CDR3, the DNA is TGTGCCAGCAGTTTACTTCAGGGCCAGGGGCCCTCCTACGAGCAGTACTTC. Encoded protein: CASSLLQGQGPSYEQYF.

The CDR3 sequence: CASSQVEGGYYEQYF. The CDR3 coding sequence is TGCGCCAGCAGCCAAGTTGAGGGCGGATACTACGAGCAGTACTTC. The chain carries TRBV4-1 and TRBJ2-7; possible D gene TRBD2, 5 bases. Per germline, CDR1 MGHRA and CDR2 YSYEKL. The CDR3 spans 15 residues. V lost 1 base to trimming and J lost 3 bases, with 13 bases between them.

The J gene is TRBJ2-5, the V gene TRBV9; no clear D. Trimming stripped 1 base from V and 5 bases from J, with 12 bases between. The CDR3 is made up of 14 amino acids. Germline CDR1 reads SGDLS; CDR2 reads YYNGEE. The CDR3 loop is CASSVQGFEETQYF. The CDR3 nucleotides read TGTGCCAGCAGCGTACAAGGGTTCGAGGAGACCCAGTACTTC.

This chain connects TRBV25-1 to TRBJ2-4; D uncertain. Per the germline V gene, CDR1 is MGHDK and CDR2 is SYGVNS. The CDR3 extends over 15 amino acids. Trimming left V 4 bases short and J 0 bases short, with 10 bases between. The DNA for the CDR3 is TGTGCCAGCAGTGCAGCGAACCTAGCCAAAAACATTCAGTACTTC. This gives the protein CASSAANLAKNIQYF.

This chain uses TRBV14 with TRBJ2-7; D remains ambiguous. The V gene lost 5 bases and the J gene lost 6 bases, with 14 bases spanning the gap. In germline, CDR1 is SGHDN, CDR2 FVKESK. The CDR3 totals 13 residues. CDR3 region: CASSSRRVGEQYF. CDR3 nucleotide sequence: TGTGCCAGCAGCTCTCGAAGGGTCGGCGAGCAGTACTTC.

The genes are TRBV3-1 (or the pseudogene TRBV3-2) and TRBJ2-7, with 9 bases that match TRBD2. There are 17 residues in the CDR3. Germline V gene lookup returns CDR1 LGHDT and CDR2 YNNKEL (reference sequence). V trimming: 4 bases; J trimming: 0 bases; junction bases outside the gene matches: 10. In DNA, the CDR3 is TGTGCCAGCAGCCCCTATAGCGGGAGCCCGAACTCCTACGAGCAGTACTTC. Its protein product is CASSPYSGSPNSYEQYF.

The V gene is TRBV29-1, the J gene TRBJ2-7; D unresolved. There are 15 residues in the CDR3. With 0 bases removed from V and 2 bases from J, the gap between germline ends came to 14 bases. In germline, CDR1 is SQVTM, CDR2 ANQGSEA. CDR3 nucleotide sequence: TGCAGCGTTGAAGACACAAATAGGCCCCCCTACGAGCAGTACTTC. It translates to CSVEDTNRPPYEQYF.

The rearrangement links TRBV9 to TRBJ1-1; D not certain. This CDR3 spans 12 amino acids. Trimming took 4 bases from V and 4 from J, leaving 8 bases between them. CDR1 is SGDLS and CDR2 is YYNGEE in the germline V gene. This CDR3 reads CASSTAGTEAFF. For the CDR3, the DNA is TGTGCCAGCAGCACAGCAGGCACTGAAGCTTTCTTT.

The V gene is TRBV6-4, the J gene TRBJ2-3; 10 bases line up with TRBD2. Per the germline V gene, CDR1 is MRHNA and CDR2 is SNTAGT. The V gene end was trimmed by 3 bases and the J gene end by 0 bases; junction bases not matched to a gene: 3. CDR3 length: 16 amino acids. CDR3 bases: TGTGCCAGCAGTGAGGAGCGGGGGGGGAGCACAGATACGCAGTATTTT. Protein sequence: CASSEERGGSTDTQYF.

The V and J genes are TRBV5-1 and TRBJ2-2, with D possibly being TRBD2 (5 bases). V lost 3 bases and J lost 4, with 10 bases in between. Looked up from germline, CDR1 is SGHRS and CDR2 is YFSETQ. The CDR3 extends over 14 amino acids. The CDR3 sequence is CASSSDGGTGELFF. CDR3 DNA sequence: TGCGCCAGCAGCTCTGATGGAGGCACCGGGGAGCTGTTTTTT.

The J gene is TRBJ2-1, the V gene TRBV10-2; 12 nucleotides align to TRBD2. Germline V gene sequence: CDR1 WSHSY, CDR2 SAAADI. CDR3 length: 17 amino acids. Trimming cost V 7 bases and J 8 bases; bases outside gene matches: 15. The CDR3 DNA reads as TGCGCCAGCATTCCGACTACCGCTAGCGGGAGGGGCGATGAGCAGTTCTTC. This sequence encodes CASIPTTASGRGDEQFF.

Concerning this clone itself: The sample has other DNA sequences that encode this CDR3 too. The CDR3 sequence is CASSAGPYEQYF. In nucleotides, the CDR3 is TGTGCCAGCAGCGCGGGACCCTACGAGCAGTACTTC. The V call is TRBV9, the J call TRBJ2-7; D is perhaps TRBD1 or TRBD2 (5 bases each). Germline CDR1 reads SGDLS; CDR2 reads YYNGEE. Trimming took 3 bases from V and 2 from J, leaving 6 bases between them. This CDR3 contains 12 residues.

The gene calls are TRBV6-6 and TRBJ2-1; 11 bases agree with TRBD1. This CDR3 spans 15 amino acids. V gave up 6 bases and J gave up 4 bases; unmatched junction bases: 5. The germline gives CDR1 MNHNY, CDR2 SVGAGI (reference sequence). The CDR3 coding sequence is TGTGCCAGCAGGGACGGACAGGGGGCTTACAATGAGCAGTTCTTC. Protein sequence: CASRDGQGAYNEQFF.

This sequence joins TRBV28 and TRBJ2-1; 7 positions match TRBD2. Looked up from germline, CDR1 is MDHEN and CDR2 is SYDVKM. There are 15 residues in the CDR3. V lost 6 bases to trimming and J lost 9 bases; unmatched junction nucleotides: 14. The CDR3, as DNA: TGTGCCAGCAGCGAGTCAGGCGGGAGTGAAACTGAGCAGTTCTTC. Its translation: CASSESGGSETEQFF.

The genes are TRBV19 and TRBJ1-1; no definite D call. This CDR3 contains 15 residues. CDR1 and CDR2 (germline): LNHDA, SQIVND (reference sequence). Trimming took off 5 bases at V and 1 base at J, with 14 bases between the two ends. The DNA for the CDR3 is TGTGCCAGTAGTCCCCAGGCCTTAAGGAACACTGAAGCTTTCTTT. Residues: CASSPQALRNTEAFF.

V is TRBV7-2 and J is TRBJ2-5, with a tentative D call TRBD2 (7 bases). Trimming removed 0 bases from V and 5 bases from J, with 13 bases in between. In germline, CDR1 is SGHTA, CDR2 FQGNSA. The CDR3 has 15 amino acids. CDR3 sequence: CASSLAAGRGETQYF. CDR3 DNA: TGTGCCAGCAGCTTAGCAGCGGGAAGGGGGGAGACCCAGTACTTC.

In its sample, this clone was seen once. The CDR3 sequence is CASSAAGGQVGDEQFF. CDR3 nucleotide sequence: TGTGCCAGCAGCGCAGCGGGAGGGCAGGTGGGGGATGAGCAGTTCTTC. The J gene is TRBJ2-1, the V gene TRBV7-9, with 10 bases fitting TRBD2. V dropped 5 bases and J dropped 8; count of bases not matched to a gene: 12. Germline V gene sequence: CDR1 SEHNR, CDR2 FQNEAQ (reference sequence). The CDR3 has 16 amino acids. The full variable domain, completed using reference TRBV7-9 and TRBJ2-1, is DTGVSQNPRHKITKRGQNVTFRCDPISEHNRLYWYRQTLGQGPEFLTYFQNEAQLEKSRLLSDRFSAERPKGSFSTLEIQRTEQGDSAMYLCASSAAGGQVGDEQFFGPGTRLTVL.

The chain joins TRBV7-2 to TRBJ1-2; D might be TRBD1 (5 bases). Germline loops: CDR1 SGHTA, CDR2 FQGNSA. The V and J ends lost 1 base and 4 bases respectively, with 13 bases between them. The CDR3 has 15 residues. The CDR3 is CASSLGGDGRYGYTF. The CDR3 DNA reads TGTGCCAGCAGCTTAGGGGGGGACGGACGCTATGGCTACACCTTC. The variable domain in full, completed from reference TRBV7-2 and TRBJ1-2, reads GAGVSQSPSNKVTEKGKDVELRCDPISGHTALYWYRQSLGQGLEFLIYFQGNSAPDKSGLPSDRFSAERTGGSVSTLTIQRTQQEDSAVYLCASSLGGDGRYGYTFGSGTRLTVV.